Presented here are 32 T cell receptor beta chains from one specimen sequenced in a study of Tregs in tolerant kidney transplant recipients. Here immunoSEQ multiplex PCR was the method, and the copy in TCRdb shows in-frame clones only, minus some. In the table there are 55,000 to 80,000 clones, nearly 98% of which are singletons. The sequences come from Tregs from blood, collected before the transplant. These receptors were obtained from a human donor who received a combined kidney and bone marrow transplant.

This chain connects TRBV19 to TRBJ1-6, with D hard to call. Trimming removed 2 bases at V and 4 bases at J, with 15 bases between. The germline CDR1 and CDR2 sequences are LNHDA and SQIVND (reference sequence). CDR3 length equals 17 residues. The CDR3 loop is CASSINEGWSYNSPLHF. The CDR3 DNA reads TGTGCCAGTAGTATAAACGAGGGCTGGTCATATAATTCACCCCTCCACTTT.

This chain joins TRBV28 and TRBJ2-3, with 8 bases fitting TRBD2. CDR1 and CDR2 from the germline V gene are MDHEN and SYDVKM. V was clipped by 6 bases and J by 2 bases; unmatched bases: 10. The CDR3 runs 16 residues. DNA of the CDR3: TGTGCCAGCAGCCGTCGGGTAGCGGGATTCACAGATACGCAGTATTTT. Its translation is CASSRRVAGFTDTQYF.

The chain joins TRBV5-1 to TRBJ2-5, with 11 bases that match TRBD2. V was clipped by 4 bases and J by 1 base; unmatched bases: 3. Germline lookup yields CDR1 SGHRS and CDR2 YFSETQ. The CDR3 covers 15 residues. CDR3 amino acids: CASSAGTSGQETQYF. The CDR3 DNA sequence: TGCGCCAGCAGCGCAGGGACTAGCGGCCAAGAGACCCAGTACTTC.

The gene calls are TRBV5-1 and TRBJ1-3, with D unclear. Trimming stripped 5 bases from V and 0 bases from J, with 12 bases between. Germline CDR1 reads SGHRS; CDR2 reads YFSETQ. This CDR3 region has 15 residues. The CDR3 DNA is TGCGCCAGCAGACAAGACACCCTCTCTGGAAACACCATATATTTT. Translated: CASRQDTLSGNTIYF.

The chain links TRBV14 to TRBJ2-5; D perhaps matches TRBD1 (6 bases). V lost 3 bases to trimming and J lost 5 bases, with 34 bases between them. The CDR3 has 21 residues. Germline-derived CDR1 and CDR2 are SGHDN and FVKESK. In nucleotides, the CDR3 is TGTGCCAGCAGCCATCGGGGAAGGGGACCTTCCAAACAGGGATTAAGGGAGACCCAGTACTTC. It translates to CASSHRGRGPSKQGLRETQYF.

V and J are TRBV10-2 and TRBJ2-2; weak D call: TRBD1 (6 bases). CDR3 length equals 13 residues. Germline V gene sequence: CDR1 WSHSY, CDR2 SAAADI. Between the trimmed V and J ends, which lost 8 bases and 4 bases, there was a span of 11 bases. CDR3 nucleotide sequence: TGCGCCAGCCTTACAGGGCTCACCGGGGAGCTGTTTTTT. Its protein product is CASLTGLTGELFF.

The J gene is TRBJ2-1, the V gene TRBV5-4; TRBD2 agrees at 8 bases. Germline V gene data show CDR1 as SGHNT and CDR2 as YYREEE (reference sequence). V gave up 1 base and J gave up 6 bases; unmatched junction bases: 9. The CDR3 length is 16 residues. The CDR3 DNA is TGTGCCAGCAGCTTGCCTGGTGGGCGGGGGGTCAATGAGCAGTTCTTC. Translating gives CASSLPGGRGVNEQFF.

The CDR3 region has the DNA TGTGCCAGCAGTGGACAGAACCAAGAGACCCAGTACTTC. Translated: CASSGQNQETQYF. The chain combines TRBV2 with TRBJ2-5; TRBD1 might be the D (5 bases). V was shortened by 4 bases and J by 0 bases, with 6 bases between the two germline ends. The CDR3 totals 13 residues. CDR1 and CDR2 (germline): SNHLY, FYNNEI.

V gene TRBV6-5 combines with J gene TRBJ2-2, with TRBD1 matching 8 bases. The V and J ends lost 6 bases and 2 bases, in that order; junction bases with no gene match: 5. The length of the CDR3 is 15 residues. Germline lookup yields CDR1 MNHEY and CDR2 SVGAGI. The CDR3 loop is CASSLTGVNTGELFF. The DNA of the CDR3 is TGTGCCAGCAGCCTGACAGGGGTTAACACCGGGGAGCTGTTTTTT.

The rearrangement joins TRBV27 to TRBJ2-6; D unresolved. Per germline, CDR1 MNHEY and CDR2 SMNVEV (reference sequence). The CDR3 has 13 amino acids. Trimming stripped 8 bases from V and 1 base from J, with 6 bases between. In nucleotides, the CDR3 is TGTGCCAGCGGCTGGTCTGGGGCCAACGTCCTGACTTTC. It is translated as CASGWSGANVLTF.

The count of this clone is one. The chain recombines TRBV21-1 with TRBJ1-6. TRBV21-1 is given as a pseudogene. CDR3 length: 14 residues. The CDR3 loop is CASSKGTSNSPLHF. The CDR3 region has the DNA TGTGCCAGCAGCAAAGGCACTTCTAATTCACCCCTCCACTTT.

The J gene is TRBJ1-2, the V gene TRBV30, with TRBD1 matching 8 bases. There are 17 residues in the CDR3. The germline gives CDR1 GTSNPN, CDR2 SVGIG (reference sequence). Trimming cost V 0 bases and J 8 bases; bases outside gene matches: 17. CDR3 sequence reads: CAWSVGGRGRLGSGYTF. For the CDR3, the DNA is TGTGCCTGGAGTGTAGGCGGCAGGGGGCGCTTGGGTTCGGGCTACACCTTC.

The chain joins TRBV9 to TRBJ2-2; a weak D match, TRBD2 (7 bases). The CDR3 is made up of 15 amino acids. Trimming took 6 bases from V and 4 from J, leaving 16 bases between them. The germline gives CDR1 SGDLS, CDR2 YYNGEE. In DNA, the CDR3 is TGTGCCAGCAAAAGGGGGGAGGGGAGCACCGGGGAGCTGTTTTTT. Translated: CASKRGEGSTGELFF.

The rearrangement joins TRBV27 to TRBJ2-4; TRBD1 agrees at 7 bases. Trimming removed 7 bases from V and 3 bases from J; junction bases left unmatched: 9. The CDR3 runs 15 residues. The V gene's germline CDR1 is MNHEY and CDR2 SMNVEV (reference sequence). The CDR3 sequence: CASKFEGAGKNIQYF. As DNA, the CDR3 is TGTGCCAGCAAGTTCGAGGGGGCCGGCAAAAACATTCAGTACTTC.

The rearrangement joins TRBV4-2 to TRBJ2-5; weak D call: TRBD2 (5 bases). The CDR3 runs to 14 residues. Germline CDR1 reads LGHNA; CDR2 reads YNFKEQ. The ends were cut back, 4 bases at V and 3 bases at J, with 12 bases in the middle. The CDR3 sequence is CASSPRLTEETQYF. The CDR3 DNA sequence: TGTGCCAGCAGCCCCCGACTAACGGAAGAGACCCAGTACTTC.

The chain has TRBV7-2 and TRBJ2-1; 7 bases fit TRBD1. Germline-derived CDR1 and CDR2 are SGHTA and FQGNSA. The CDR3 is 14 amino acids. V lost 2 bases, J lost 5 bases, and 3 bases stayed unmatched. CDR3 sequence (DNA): TGTGCCAGCAGCTTAACAGGGGCGAACAATGAGCAGTTCTTC. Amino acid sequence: CASSLTGANNEQFF.

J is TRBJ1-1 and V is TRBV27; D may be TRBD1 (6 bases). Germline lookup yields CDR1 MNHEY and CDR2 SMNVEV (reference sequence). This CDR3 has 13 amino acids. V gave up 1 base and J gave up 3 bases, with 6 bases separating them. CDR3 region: CASSLYRDTEAFF. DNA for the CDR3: TGTGCCAGCAGTTTATACAGGGACACTGAAGCTTTCTTT.

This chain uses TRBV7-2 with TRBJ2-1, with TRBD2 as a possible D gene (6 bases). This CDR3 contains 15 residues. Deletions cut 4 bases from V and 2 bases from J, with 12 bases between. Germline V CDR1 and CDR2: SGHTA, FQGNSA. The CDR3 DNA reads TGTGCCAGCAGCTCTTCCGGGACTGCCTACAATGAGCAGTTCTTC. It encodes CASSSSGTAYNEQFF. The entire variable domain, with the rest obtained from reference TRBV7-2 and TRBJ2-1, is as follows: GAGVSQSPSNKVTEKGKDVELRCDPISGHTALYWYRQSLGQGLEFLIYFQGNSAPDKSGLPSDRFSAERTGGSVSTLTIQRTQQEDSAVYLCASSSSGTAYNEQFFGPGTRLTVL.

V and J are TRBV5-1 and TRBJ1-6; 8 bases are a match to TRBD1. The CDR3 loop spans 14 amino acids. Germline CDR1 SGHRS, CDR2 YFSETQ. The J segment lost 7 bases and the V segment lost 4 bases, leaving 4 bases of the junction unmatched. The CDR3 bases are TGCGCCAGCAGCCTGGACAGGGCGAATTCACCCCTCCACTTT. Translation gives CASSLDRANSPLHF.

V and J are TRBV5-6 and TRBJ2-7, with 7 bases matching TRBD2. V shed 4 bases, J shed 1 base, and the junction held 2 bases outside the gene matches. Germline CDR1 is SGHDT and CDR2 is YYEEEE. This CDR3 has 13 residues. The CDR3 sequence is CASSAGLSYEQYF. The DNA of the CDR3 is TGTGCCAGCAGCGCGGGACTATCCTACGAGCAGTACTTC. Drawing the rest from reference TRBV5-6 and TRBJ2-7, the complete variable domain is DAGVTQSPTHLIKTRGQQVTLRCSPKSGHDTVSWYQQALGQGPQFIFQYYEEEERQRGNFPDRFSGHQFPNYSSELNVNALLLGDSALYLCASSAGLSYEQYFGPGTRLTVT.

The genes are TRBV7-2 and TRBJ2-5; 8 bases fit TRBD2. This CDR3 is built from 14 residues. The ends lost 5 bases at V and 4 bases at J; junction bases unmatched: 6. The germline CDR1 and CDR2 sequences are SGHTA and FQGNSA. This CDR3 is CASSPPGGGETQYF. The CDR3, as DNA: TGTGCCAGCAGCCCCCCGGGAGGGGGAGAGACCCAGTACTTC.

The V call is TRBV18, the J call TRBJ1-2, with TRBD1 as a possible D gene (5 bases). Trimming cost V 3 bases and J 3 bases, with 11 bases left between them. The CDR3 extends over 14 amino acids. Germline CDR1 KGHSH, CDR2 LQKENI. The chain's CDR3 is CASSPLTDDYGYTF. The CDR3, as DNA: TGTGCCAGCTCACCTCTGACAGATGACTATGGCTACACCTTC.

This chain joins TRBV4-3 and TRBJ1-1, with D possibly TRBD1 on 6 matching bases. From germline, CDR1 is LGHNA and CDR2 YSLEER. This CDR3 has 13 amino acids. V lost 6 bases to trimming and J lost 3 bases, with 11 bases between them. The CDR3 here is CASRPGVDTEAFF. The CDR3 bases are TGCGCCAGCAGACCAGGGGTGGACACTGAAGCTTTCTTT.

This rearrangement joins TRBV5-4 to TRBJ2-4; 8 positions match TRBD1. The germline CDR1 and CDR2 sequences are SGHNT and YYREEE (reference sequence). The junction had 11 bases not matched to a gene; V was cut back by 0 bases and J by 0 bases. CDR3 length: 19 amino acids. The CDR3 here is CASSLGAGGGPQAKNIQYF. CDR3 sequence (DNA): TGTGCCAGCAGCTTGGGAGCAGGGGGCGGCCCACAAGCCAAAAACATTCAGTACTTC.

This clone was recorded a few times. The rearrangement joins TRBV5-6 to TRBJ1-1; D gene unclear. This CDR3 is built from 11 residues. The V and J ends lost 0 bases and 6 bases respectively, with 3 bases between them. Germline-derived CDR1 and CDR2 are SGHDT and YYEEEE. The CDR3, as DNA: TGTGCCAGCAGCTTGGTATCTGAAGCTTTCTTT. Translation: CASSLVSEAFF.

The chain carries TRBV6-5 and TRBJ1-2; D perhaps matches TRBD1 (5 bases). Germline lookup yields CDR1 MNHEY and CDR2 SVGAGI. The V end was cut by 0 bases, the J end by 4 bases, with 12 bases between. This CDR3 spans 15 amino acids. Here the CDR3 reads CASSYSRQSIYGYTF. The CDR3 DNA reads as TGTGCCAGCAGTTACTCCCGACAGTCTATCTATGGCTACACCTTC.

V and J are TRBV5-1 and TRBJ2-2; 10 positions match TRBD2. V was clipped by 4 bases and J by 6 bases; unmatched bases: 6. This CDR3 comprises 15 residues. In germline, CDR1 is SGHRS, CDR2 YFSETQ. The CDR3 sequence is CASSGRAGGPGELFF. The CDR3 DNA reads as TGCGCCAGCAGCGGAAGAGCGGGGGGGCCCGGGGAGCTGTTTTTT.

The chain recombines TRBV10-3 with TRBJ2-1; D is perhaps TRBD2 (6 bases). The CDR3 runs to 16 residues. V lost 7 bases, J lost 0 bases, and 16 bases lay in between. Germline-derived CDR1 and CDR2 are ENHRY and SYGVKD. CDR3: CAITDQGGASYNEQFF. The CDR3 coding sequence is TGTGCCATCACCGACCAGGGAGGAGCCTCCTACAATGAGCAGTTCTTC.

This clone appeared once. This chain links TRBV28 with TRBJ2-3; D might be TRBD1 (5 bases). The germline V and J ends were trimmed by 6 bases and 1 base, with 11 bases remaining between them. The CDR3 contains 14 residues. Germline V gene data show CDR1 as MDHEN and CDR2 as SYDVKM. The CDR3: CASRRSRGTDTQYF. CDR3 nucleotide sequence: TGTGCCAGCAGAAGAAGCAGGGGCACAGATACGCAGTATTTT.

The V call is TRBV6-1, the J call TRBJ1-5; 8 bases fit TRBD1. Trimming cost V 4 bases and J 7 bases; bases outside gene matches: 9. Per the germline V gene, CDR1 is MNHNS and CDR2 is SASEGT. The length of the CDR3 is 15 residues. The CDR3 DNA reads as TGTGCCAGCAGTGCCCAAGACAGGGGATACCAGCCCCAGCATTTT. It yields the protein CASSAQDRGYQPQHF.

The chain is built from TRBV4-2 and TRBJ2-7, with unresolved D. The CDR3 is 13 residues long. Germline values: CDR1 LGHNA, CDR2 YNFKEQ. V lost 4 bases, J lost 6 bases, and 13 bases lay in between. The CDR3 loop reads CASSRPAAGEQYF. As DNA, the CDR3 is TGTGCCAGCAGCCGACCTGCAGCAGGCGAGCAGTACTTC.

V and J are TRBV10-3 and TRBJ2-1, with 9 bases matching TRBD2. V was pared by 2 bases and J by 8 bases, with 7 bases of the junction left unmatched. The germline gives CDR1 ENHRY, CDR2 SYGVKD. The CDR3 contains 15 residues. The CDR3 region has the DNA TGTGCCATCAGTGAGCATCAGCGGGAGGTCTATGAGCAGTTCTTC. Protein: CAISEHQREVYEQFF.